The T cell receptor (beta chain) described here comes from a study of T-cell reconstitution after alpha-beta-depleted transplantation in children. Study-level results: T-cell counts and diversity at one year following transplant were attributed mainly to newly produced T cells. Surviving thymic progenitors and recipient T cells were the source of high TCRbeta diversity at day 60 in some patients. About two months after transplant, alpha-beta T cells reportedly came from several hundred expanded graft clones.

Unique molecular identifiers were used in preparing the TCRbeta library. TCRdb processed the PCR reads anew with MiXCR; each CDR3 protein has one entry. The sample records hundreds of thousands of distinct CDR3 sequences, 9.5% to 13% being singletons. This clonotype was counted ten times or more. Its target is not known. Sequencing used PBMCs, obtained before TCRalphabeta/CD19-depleted stem cell transplant. The TCR sequence derives from a boy under three years old with acute myeloid leukemia, due to receive a stem cell transplant.

CDR3 residues: CASSWTYTGELFF. DNA for the CDR3: TGTGCCAGCAGCTGGACTTACACCGGGGAGCTGTTTTTT. The V and J genes are TRBV7-9 and TRBJ2-2; D is possibly TRBD2 (5 bases). Germline V CDR1 and CDR2: SEHNR, FQNEAQ (reference sequence). The length of the CDR3 is 13 residues. The V end lost 4 bases, the J end lost 3 bases, and 6 bases lay between the germline ends.